A single sample is the source of the 18 T cell receptor beta chains below, sequenced in a study of CD8 T cells in Susac syndrome. A quantity of about 0.45 to 1 ug RNA underwent reverse transcription using random hexamers. TCRdb reprocessed the immunoSEQ multiplex PCR reads with MiXCR, giving one entry per CDR3 protein. The table lists just over 300,000 distinct CDR3 sequences, about 90% of them singletons, with around 0.07% in the top ten. The sequencing sample was made of CD4+ T cells from PBMCs. The origin of the receptors is a human donor with multiple sclerosis.

The table lists this clonotype with a count of one. The chain couples TRBV2 to TRBJ2-3, with 7 bases fitting TRBD2. The germline CDR1 and CDR2 sequences are SNHLY and FYNNEI. This CDR3 spans 13 amino acids. The V gene end was trimmed by 4 bases and the J gene end by 5 bases; junction bases not matched to a gene: 3. Here the CDR3 reads CASSGDYQDTQYF. CDR3 DNA: TGTGCCAGCAGTGGGGACTACCAAGATACGCAGTATTTT.

V and J are TRBV3-1 and TRBJ2-1, with a weak D call TRBD1 (5 bases). Germline V gene sequence: CDR1 LGHDT, CDR2 YNNKEL (reference sequence). This CDR3 has 15 amino acids. Trimming pared 3 bases from V and 6 bases from J, leaving 15 bases between. The CDR3 loop is CASSQVPGSTNEQFF. DNA of the CDR3: TGTGCCAGCAGCCAGGTACCAGGGTCTACCAATGAGCAGTTCTTC.

The chain links TRBV7-2 to TRBJ2-5; possible D gene TRBD2, 6 bases. CDR3 length equals 13 residues. V was shortened by 11 bases and J by 4 bases, with 17 bases between the two germline ends. Germline V lookup: CDR1 SGHTA, CDR2 FQGNSA. The CDR3 is CAAGFSGGETQYF. DNA of the CDR3: TGTGCCGCGGGGTTTTCAGGCGGAGAGACCCAGTACTTC. Variable domain in full (rest from reference TRBV7-2 and TRBJ2-5): GAGVSQSPSNKVTEKGKDVELRCDPISGHTALYWYRQSLGQGLEFLIYFQGNSAPDKSGLPSDRFSAERTGGSVSTLTIQRTQQEDSAVYLCAAGFSGGETQYFGPGTRLLVL.

This clonotype has more than one count but fewer than ten. The V and J genes are TRBV4-2 and TRBJ1-2, with D unresolved. Trimming cost V 1 base and J 4 bases, with 10 bases left between them. Germline V gene sequence: CDR1 LGHNA, CDR2 YNFKEQ. This CDR3 contains 14 residues. The CDR3 is CASSQAPDIYGYTF. CDR3 in DNA: TGTGCCAGCAGCCAAGCACCAGACATCTATGGCTACACCTTC.

The chain employs TRBV6-1 and TRBJ2-1; 7 positions match TRBD2. The germline gives CDR1 MNHNS, CDR2 SASEGT. The length of the CDR3 is 15 residues. Losses at the gene ends were 4 bases for V and 6 bases for J; bases not matched to a gene: 9. CDR3 residues: CASSVWAGVPNEQFF. The CDR3 DNA follows: TGTGCCAGCAGTGTCTGGGCGGGAGTCCCCAATGAGCAGTTCTTC.

The gene calls are TRBV20-1 and TRBJ1-4; D perhaps matches TRBD1 (5 bases). The CDR3 loop spans 15 amino acids. Germline-derived CDR1 and CDR2 are DFQATT and SNEGSKA (reference sequence). V gave up 4 bases and J gave up 2 bases, with 14 bases separating them. This CDR3 reads CSATGGDVTNEKLFF. CDR3 sequence (DNA): TGCAGTGCTACGGGGGGGGATGTGACTAATGAAAAACTGTTTTTT.

This clonotype was counted a few times. CDR3 coding DNA: TGTGCCAGCAGCGTGGACCTCAATCAGCCCCAGCATTTT. It is translated as CASSVDLNQPQHF. V usage is TRBV12-3 or TRBV12-4 and J usage is TRBJ1-5, with D unresolved. This CDR3 spans 13 amino acids. V was shortened by 6 bases and J by 3 bases, with 9 bases between the two germline ends.

This clonotype was observed a handful of times. V usage is TRBV6-2 or TRBV6-3 and J usage is TRBJ1-1; the D is unclear. Germline CDR1 and CDR2: MNHEY and SVGEGT. The CDR3 length is 14 residues. Trimming shortened V by 4 bases and J by 1 base, and 10 bases separated the two germline ends. The CDR3 is CASSFSPGNTEAFF. CDR3 coding DNA: TGTGCCAGCAGTTTCAGCCCGGGGAACACTGAAGCTTTCTTT.

The chain is built from TRBV29-1 and TRBJ2-3; 8 nucleotides align to TRBD2. The germline V gene has CDR1 SQVTM and CDR2 ANQGSEA. J was trimmed by 5 bases and V by 7 bases; bases with no gene match: 26. This CDR3 contains 19 residues. The chain's CDR3 is CSAEGDLWSGGHWIDTQYF. CDR3 DNA sequence: TGCAGCGCCGAGGGGGACCTTTGGAGCGGGGGACATTGGATAGATACGCAGTATTTT.

The chain has TRBV7-8 and TRBJ2-2; D may correspond to TRBD1 or TRBD2 (6 bases each). With 3 bases removed from V and 7 bases from J, the gap between germline ends came to 18 bases. The CDR3 is made up of 16 amino acids. CDR1 is SGHVS and CDR2 is FQNEAQ in the germline V gene. CDR3 residues: CASSFGTRDIGGELFF. In DNA form, the CDR3 reads TGTGCCAGCAGCTTCGGGACGCGGGACATCGGCGGGGAGCTGTTTTTT.

The chain is built from TRBV20-1 and TRBJ1-1; D uncertain. CDR3 size: 14 residues. V shed 3 bases and J shed 0 bases, with 11 bases lying between them. Germline V gene sequence: CDR1 DFQATT, CDR2 SNEGSKA (reference sequence). The chain's CDR3 is CSARPPGLNTEAFF. CDR3 nucleotide sequence: TGCAGTGCTAGGCCCCCAGGTTTGAACACTGAAGCTTTCTTT.

The gene calls are TRBV5-6 and TRBJ2-5; 14 positions agree with TRBD2. This CDR3 is 16 amino acids long. Looked up from germline, CDR1 is SGHDT and CDR2 is YYEEEE. Germline trimming cut 3 bases from V and 5 bases from J; bases unmatched to any gene: 6. CDR3 sequence (DNA): TGTGCCAGCAGCTCTCCGACTAGCGGGGGGGCCGAGACCCAGTACTTC. Translation gives CASSSPTSGGAETQYF.

J is TRBJ1-1 and V is TRBV12-3 or TRBV12-4; TRBD1 aligns across 8 bases. V gave up 5 bases and J gave up 5 bases; unmatched junction bases: 10. The CDR3 is 15 amino acids. The CDR3 DNA is TGTGCCAGCAGTGAACCCCGGACAGGGCAAACTGAAGCTTTCTTT. This encodes CASSEPRTGQTEAFF.

V gene TRBV5-1 combines with J gene TRBJ1-2, with unresolved D. The V gene's germline CDR1 is SGHRS and CDR2 YFSETQ. The CDR3 extends over 13 amino acids. The V and J ends lost 3 bases and 6 bases respectively, with 12 bases between them. CDR3 residues: CASSSPSGDGYTF. In DNA form, the CDR3 reads TGCGCCAGCAGCTCCCCATCTGGGGATGGCTACACCTTC. The full variable domain, completed using reference TRBV5-1 and TRBJ1-2, is KAGVTQTPRYLIKTRGQQVTLSCSPISGHRSVSWYQQTPGQGLQFLFEYFSETQRNKGNFPGRFSGRQFSNSRSEMNVSTLELGDSALYLCASSSPSGDGYTFGSGTRLTVV.

In this sample, this clonotype turned up a few times. This rearrangement joins TRBV30 to TRBJ2-7, with unresolved D. CDR1 GTSNPN and CDR2 SVGIG come from the germline V gene (reference sequence). The CDR3 length is 14 residues. V lost 2 bases to trimming and J lost 6 bases, with 17 bases between them. Here the CDR3 reads CAWSRRHASVEQYF. CDR3 bases: TGTGCCTGGAGTCGAAGGCACGCCTCGGTCGAGCAGTACTTC.

V is TRBV20-1 and J is TRBJ1-3, with D unresolved. This CDR3 spans 14 amino acids. Germline V gives CDR1 DFQATT, CDR2 SNEGSKA (reference sequence). Trimming shortened V by 2 bases and J by 6 bases, and 14 bases separated the two germline ends. CDR3 in DNA: TGCAGTGCTAGACCCTCGGAACGGGCAAACACCATATATTTT. Amino acids: CSARPSERANTIYF.

This chain links TRBV5-1 with TRBJ2-7; D gene ambiguous. The V gene lost 4 bases and the J gene lost 6 bases, with 11 bases spanning the gap. Germline-derived CDR1 and CDR2 are SGHRS and YFSETQ. The CDR3 contains 12 residues. The DNA for the CDR3 is TGCGCCAGCAGCCCTGAGACGGGCGAGCAGTACTTC. It encodes CASSPETGEQYF.

The chain has TRBV4-1 and TRBJ1-5; D is unclear. The germline V gene encodes CDR1 MGHRA and CDR2 YSYEKL. This CDR3 region has 14 residues. V was cut by 4 bases and J by 3 bases, with 10 bases left in between. The CDR3 DNA is TGCGCCAGCAGCCTAAGACAAGCCAATCAGCCCCAGCATTTT. It codes for CASSLRQANQPQHF.